The rows below give T cell receptor beta chains drawn from one sample of a study of T cell responses to AZD1222 COVID-19 vaccine. Method: immunoSEQ multiplex PCR; TCRdb's copy keeps in-frame clones and lacks some. The table shows approximately 150,000 clones, with around 91% occurring only once. Sequenced material: peripheral blood, taken on day 0 of AZD1222 vaccination. Source of these receptors: an adult in good health. CDR3s include the opening cysteine and the closing phenylalanine or tryptophan. D genes are given only for firm matches. Only some rows state a clone size, as once, few, many or a class for expanded clones.

TRBV28	TRBD1	TRBJ1-6	-	CASSSPETGENSPLHF	TGTGCCAGCAGTTCCCCCGAGACAGGGGAAAATTCACCCCTCCACTTT
TRBV28	-	TRBJ1-4	few	CASSRGQLSEKLFF	TGTGCCAGCAGTCGGGGGCAGCTCAGTGAAAAACTGTTTTTT
TRBV3-1/TRBV3-2	-	TRBJ2-5	-	CASSQGTRRLFSQYF	TGTGCCAGCAGCCAAGGTACGAGACGCCTGTTTTCCCAGTACTTC
TRBV2	-	TRBJ1-2	-	CASSERGGATNYGYTF	TGTGCCAGCAGTGAGAGAGGGGGGGCAACTAACTATGGCTACACCTTC
TRBV12-3/TRBV12-4	-	TRBJ2-1	once	CASSPTGVNEQFF	TGTGCCAGCAGCCCGACAGGTGTCAATGAGCAGTTCTTC
TRBV15	-	TRBJ2-7	-	CATSRADAIGEQYF	TGTGCCACCAGCAGAGCAGACGCCATTGGGGAGCAGTACTTC
TRBV4-2	-	TRBJ1-1	-	CASSQGTVGVVEAFF	TGTGCCAGCAGCCAAGGGACAGTTGGGGTGGTTGAAGCTTTCTTT
TRBV5-4	-	TRBJ2-7	-	CASSLTGEQYF	TGTGCCAGCAGCTTGACAGGGGAGCAGTACTTC
TRBV4-2	TRBD1	TRBJ1-5	-	CASSQERAGTGPQPQHF	TGTGCCAGCAGCCAAGAGAGGGCGGGGACAGGGCCTCAGCCCCAGCATTTT
TRBV7-9	-	TRBJ2-1	-	CASSFGNEQFF	TGTGCCAGCAGCTTCGGTAATGAGCAGTTCTTC
TRBV28	TRBD1	TRBJ1-2	-	CATGGDRGNRLYTF	TGTGCCACCGGTGGAGACAGGGGGAACCGACTGTACACCTTC
TRBV7-6	TRBD1	TRBJ1-3	-	CASSLVGQGAITSGNTIYF	TGTGCCAGCAGCTTAGTGGGACAGGGGGCCATCACCTCTGGAAACACCATATATTTT
TRBV19	-	TRBJ2-1	-	CASSGPSSTYNEQFF	TGTGCCAGTAGCGGGCCGTCCTCTACCTACAATGAGCAGTTCTTC
TRBV30	TRBD1	TRBJ1-4	-	CAWSTGVYEKLFF	TGTGCCTGGAGCACAGGGGTTTATGAAAAACTGTTTTTT
TRBV10-2	-	TRBJ1-6	-	CASRDRTSALYNSPLHF	TGCGCCAGCAGAGACAGGACATCCGCCCTCTATAATTCACCCCTCCACTTT
TRBV19	-	TRBJ2-7	-	CASSIQGAGSYEQYF	TGTGCCAGTAGTATCCAGGGCGCCGGGTCCTACGAGCAGTACTTC
TRBV19	-	TRBJ2-3	-	CATTGTDTQYF	TGTGCCACCACTGGCACAGATACGCAGTATTTT
TRBV5-4	TRBD1	TRBJ1-1	-	CASSSGDSLNTEAFF	TGTGCCAGCAGCTCGGGGGACAGCTTGAACACTGAAGCTTTCTTT
TRBV6-5	-	TRBJ2-7	-	CASRAIGGHEQYF	TGTGCCAGCAGGGCTATAGGAGGGCACGAGCAGTACTTC
TRBV6-5	-	TRBJ2-6	-	CASSSGLGANVLTF	TGTGCCAGCAGTTCGGGGCTCGGGGCCAACGTCCTGACTTTC
TRBV9	TRBD2	TRBJ2-2	-	CASSVGLAESGELFF	TGTGCCAGCAGCGTGGGACTAGCGGAATCCGGGGAGCTGTTTTTT
TRBV7-2	-	TRBJ2-7	few	CASSFSYEQYF	TGTGCCAGCAGCTTCTCCTACGAGCAGTACTTC
TRBV6-5	TRBD2	TRBJ2-7	-	CASSYDRDYTEQYF	TGTGCCAGCAGTTACGACCGGGACTATACCGAGCAGTACTTC
TRBV7-3	-	TRBJ2-3	-	CASSFLGTRGDTQYF	TGTGCCAGCAGCTTCCTAGGGACCCGCGGAGATACGCAGTATTTT
TRBV7-3	-	TRBJ1-1	-	CASSLRDTEAFF	TGTGCCAGCAGCTTAAGAGACACTGAAGCTTTCTTT
TRBV15	TRBD2	TRBJ2-1	-	CATRWTSGSQEQFF	TGTGCCACCAGATGGACTAGCGGGAGCCAAGAGCAGTTCTTC
TRBV7-6	-	TRBJ2-3	-	CASSLEGSSTDTQYF	TGTGCCAGCAGCTTAGAGGGCTCAAGCACAGATACGCAGTATTTT
TRBV19	TRBD2	TRBJ2-5	-	CASNNAGAEETQYF	TGTGCCAGTAACAACGCGGGAGCTGAGGAGACCCAGTACTTC
TRBV12-3/TRBV12-4	-	TRBJ2-3	-	CASRPGADTQYF	TGTGCCAGCAGGCCAGGGGCAGATACGCAGTATTTT
TRBV3-1/TRBV3-2	-	TRBJ2-3	-	CASSQVDTQYF	TGTGCCAGCAGCCAAGTGGATACGCAGTATTTT
TRBV29-1	TRBD1	TRBJ1-1	-	CSVSGTANTEAFF	TGCAGCGTCTCCGGGACAGCAAACACTGAAGCTTTCTTT
TRBV18	-	TRBJ2-2	-	CASSRTSPANTGELFF	TGTGCCAGCTCACGCACTAGCCCCGCGAACACCGGGGAGCTGTTTTTT
TRBV7-9	TRBD1	TRBJ2-3	-	CASSPRTGGSTDTQYF	TGTGCCAGCAGCCCTCGGACAGGGGGAAGCACAGATACGCAGTATTTT
TRBV7-3	TRBD2	TRBJ2-1	-	CASSPGTSGHNEQFF	TGTGCCAGCAGCCCCGGGACTAGCGGTCACAATGAGCAGTTCTTC
TRBV6-5	TRBD2	TRBJ2-5	-	CASSTSGSSRETQYF	TGTGCCAGCAGTACTAGCGGGAGTTCGCGAGAGACCCAGTACTTC
TRBV6-2/TRBV6-3	-	TRBJ2-7	once	CASSTRALDYEQYF	TGTGCCAGCAGTACGAGGGCACTAGACTACGAGCAGTACTTC
TRBV10-3	TRBD1	TRBJ2-7	-	CAISDPGQILSYEQYF	TGTGCCATCAGTGATCCGGGACAGATTCTCTCCTACGAGCAGTACTTC
TRBV7-2	-	TRBJ2-3	-	CASSNRVEDTQYF	TGTGCCAGCAGCAACAGGGTTGAAGATACGCAGTATTTT
TRBV27	-	TRBJ2-7	-	CASSLSGSHEQYF	TGTGCCAGCAGTTTATCAGGGTCGCACGAGCAGTACTTC
TRBV19	TRBD2	TRBJ2-1	-	CASSSTSGSYNEQFF	TGTGCCAGTAGCTCGACTAGCGGCTCCTACAATGAGCAGTTCTTC
TRBV5-1	-	TRBJ1-2	-	CASSLGQYGYTF	TGCGCCAGCAGCTTGGGACAGTATGGCTACACCTTC
TRBV28	-	TRBJ2-7	-	CASNSRGGRAYEQYF	TGTGCCAGCAACTCCAGGGGGGGGAGGGCCTACGAGCAGTACTTC
TRBV27	-	TRBJ2-7	-	CASSLGRSSYEQYF	TGTGCCAGCAGTTTAGGGAGGAGCTCCTACGAGCAGTACTTC
TRBV5-8	-	TRBJ1-4	-	CASSGGRGANEKLFF	TGTGCCAGCAGCGGGGGCAGGGGCGCTAATGAAAAACTGTTTTTT
TRBV28	-	TRBJ2-7	-	CASSTGPSYEQYF	TGTGCCAGCAGTACAGGACCATCCTACGAGCAGTACTTC
TRBV5-1	-	TRBJ1-4	-	CASSIRTGNEKLFF	TGCGCCAGCAGCATACGGACGGGGAATGAAAAACTGTTTTTT
TRBV19	TRBD2	TRBJ2-1	-	CASATSGAPNEQFF	TGTGCCAGTGCTACTAGCGGGGCCCCCAATGAGCAGTTCTTC
TRBV28	-	TRBJ1-2	-	CASSLYPQTAYGYTF	TGTGCCAGCAGTTTATATCCTCAAACGGCCTATGGCTACACCTTC
TRBV28	-	TRBJ2-6	-	CASSPPGDAQASGANVLTF	TGTGCCAGCAGTCCCCCTGGGGACGCTCAAGCTTCTGGGGCCAACGTCCTGACTTTC
TRBV27	-	TRBJ2-1	-	CASSPGTPSYNEQFF	TGTGCCAGCAGTCCAGGGACACCCTCCTACAATGAGCAGTTCTTC
TRBV5-1	TRBD1	TRBJ1-1	-	CASRGQENTEAFF	TGCGCCAGCAGAGGACAGGAGAACACTGAAGCTTTCTTT
TRBV4-1	-	TRBJ1-2	few	CASSRAGGLIGDGGYTF	TGCGCCAGCAGCCGCGCAGGTGGTCTCATCGGGGATGGTGGCTACACCTTC
TRBV27	-	TRBJ2-2	-	CASSFSQRSGGANTGELFF	TGTGCCAGCAGTTTCTCTCAAAGATCAGGGGGGGCGAACACCGGGGAGCTGTTTTTT
TRBV6-5	-	TRBJ2-1	-	CASSYRTVYNEQFF	TGTGCCAGCAGTTACAGGACGGTCTACAATGAGCAGTTCTTC
TRBV7-8	-	TRBJ1-1	-	CASSFRDPTTRGAEAFF	TGTGCCAGCAGCTTTAGGGACCCCACCACCCGGGGCGCTGAAGCTTTCTTT
TRBV19	-	TRBJ2-2	-	CASSIDQQRSNTGELFF	TGTGCCAGTAGTATAGATCAACAGCGTTCGAACACCGGGGAGCTGTTTTTT
TRBV18	-	TRBJ1-1	-	CASSPTERDEAFF	TGTGCCAGCTCACCAACAGAGAGAGATGAAGCTTTCTTT
TRBV14	TRBD2	TRBJ2-7	few	CASSPTGLRSGRFREQYF	TGTGCCAGCAGCCCCACCGGTCTCCGTAGCGGGAGATTCCGCGAGCAGTACTTC
TRBV6-1	-	TRBJ1-5	-	CASSESWGDQPQHF	TGTGCCAGCAGTGAAAGCTGGGGAGATCAGCCCCAGCATTTT
TRBV7-2	-	TRBJ2-3	-	CASSEVGGRTDTQYF	TGTGCCAGCAGCGAAGTAGGGGGACGGACAGATACGCAGTATTTT